Presented here are 30 T cell receptor beta chains from one specimen sequenced in a study of T cells in narcolepsy. Clones were read by immunoSEQ multiplex PCR, and TCRdb kept only the in-frame ones, dropping some. The repertoire holds 34,000 or so clones, with around 77% as singletons. The sequenced material came from memory (CD45RA-) CD4+ T cells from blood. These receptors were obtained from a human donor in good health.

Notes on this clone: The junction does not match germline at one end; this may be a read error. The chain employs TRBV14 and TRBJ1-1, with a possible D match to TRBD1 (5 bases). The CDR3 has 13 residues. CDR1 and CDR2 from the germline V gene are SGHDN and FVKESK. This chain's CDR3 is CASSSGLKTEAFF. CDR3 DNA sequence: TGTGCCAGCAGCTCGGGGCTGAAGACTGAAGCTTTCTTT.

The V and J genes are TRBV12-5 and TRBJ2-1, with a weak D call TRBD2 (6 bases). Trimming removed 4 bases from V and 3 bases from J, with 7 bases in between. The CDR3 is 13 residues long. CDR1 LGHNT and CDR2 FRNRAP come from the germline V gene. The CDR3 region has the DNA TGTGCTAGTGGTTCGGGACTCTACAATGAGCAGTTCTTC. It codes for CASGSGLYNEQFF.

The chain joins TRBV5-6 to TRBJ2-3; D ambiguous. The germline V gene has CDR1 SGHDT and CDR2 YYEEEE. The CDR3 has 15 residues. Between the trimmed V and J ends, which lost 0 bases and 2 bases, there was a span of 10 bases. The CDR3 DNA sequence: TGTGCCAGCAGCTTGGTTGGTAGCTCCACAGATACGCAGTATTTT. This gives the protein CASSLVGSSTDTQYF.

The rearrangement links TRBV6-5 to TRBJ2-5; 10 bases match TRBD2. The tail of the sequence fits TRBJ2-7 better, so the J call may be wrong. The CDR3 runs to 14 residues. CDR1 is MNHEY, CDR2 SVGAGI, per germline. The CDR3: CASTPAGGLYEQYF. The DNA of the CDR3 is TGTGCCAGCACCCCAGCGGGAGGGCTTTACGAGCAGTACTTC.

V and J are TRBV5-1 and TRBJ1-5; 10 nucleotides agree with TRBD1. V was clipped by 0 bases and J by 6 bases; unmatched bases: 3. The CDR3 length is 15 residues. Germline CDR1 reads SGHRS; CDR2 reads YFSETQ. The CDR3 sequence: CASSLGQGAAQPQHF. The CDR3 DNA reads TGCGCCAGCAGCTTGGGACAGGGGGCGGCTCAGCCCCAGCATTTT. The whole variable domain, filled in from reference TRBV5-1 and TRBJ1-5, reads KAGVTQTPRYLIKTRGQQVTLSCSPISGHRSVSWYQQTPGQGLQFLFEYFSETQRNKGNFPGRFSGRQFSNSRSEMNVSTLELGDSALYLCASSLGQGAAQPQHFGDGTRLSIL.

V and J are TRBV11-3 and TRBJ2-1, with 8 bases identical to TRBD2. In germline, CDR1 is SGHNT, CDR2 YENEEA. The V segment lost 4 bases and the J segment 4 bases; nucleotides outside the gene matches: 12. The CDR3 consists of 17 residues. CDR3 sequence (DNA): TGTGCCAGCAGCTCCGACCGTGGCGGGAGGAGTTACAATGAGCAGTTCTTC. Its protein is CASSSDRGGRSYNEQFF.

The V and J genes are TRBV19 and TRBJ2-7, with a tentative D call TRBD2 (6 bases). Trimming cost V 9 bases and J 9 bases, with 15 bases left between them. The CDR3 has 11 residues. Germline V CDR1 and CDR2: LNHDA, SQIVND (reference sequence). The CDR3 DNA sequence: TGTGCCAGCCGCCTGGGAGGCCGGCAGTACTTC. Amino acid sequence: CASRLGGRQYF. Full variable domain (missing parts from reference TRBV19 and TRBJ2-7): DGGITQSPKYLFRKEGQNVTLSCEQNLNHDAMYWYRQDPGQGLRLIYYSQIVNDFQKGDIAEGYSVSREKKESFPLTVTSAQKNPTAFYLCASRLGGRQYFGPGTRLTVT.

V usage is TRBV19 and J usage is TRBJ2-3, with 12 positions matching TRBD1. The CDR3 consists of 16 residues. V gave up 5 bases and J gave up 6 bases; unmatched junction bases: 9. The V gene's germline CDR1 is LNHDA and CDR2 SQIVND (reference sequence). The CDR3 DNA sequence: TGTGCCAGTAGTGGAAACCCGGGACAGGGGGCTGATACGCAGTATTTT. As protein: CASSGNPGQGADTQYF.

This clone showed up just once. The J gene is TRBJ2-1, the V gene TRBV5-4, with 14 bases that match TRBD2. Per the germline V gene, CDR1 is SGHNT and CDR2 is YYREEE (reference sequence). V shed 4 bases, J shed 5 bases, and the junction held 8 bases outside the gene matches. This CDR3 has 17 residues. In DNA, the CDR3 is TGTGCCAGCAGCGCCGGGACTAGCGGGGGATATAACAATGAGCAGTTCTTC. Its translation: CASSAGTSGGYNNEQFF.

The chain uses TRBV18 and TRBJ1-2; D possibly corresponds to TRBD1 (6 bases). The length of the CDR3 is 13 residues. CDR1 KGHSH and CDR2 LQKENI come from the germline V gene. The V end was cut by 5 bases, the J end by 6 bases, with 13 bases between. The CDR3 nucleotides are TGTGCCAGCTCAACCGAGCAGGGGAATGGCTACACCTTC. This sequence encodes CASSTEQGNGYTF.

This clone was counted between two and nine times. The chain is built from TRBV10-2 and TRBJ1-5; no definite D call. This CDR3 comprises 14 residues. V shed 0 bases and J shed 7 bases, with 10 bases lying between them. In germline, CDR1 is WSHSY, CDR2 SAAADI. The CDR3 sequence is CASSESRSGQPQHF. CDR3 coding DNA: TGCGCCAGCAGTGAGTCGAGGTCGGGGCAGCCCCAGCATTTT.

In its sample, this clone was seen a few times. The V gene is TRBV5-8, the J gene TRBJ2-5, with 12 positions matching TRBD2. The CDR3 is 16 amino acids. Germline V gene sequence: CDR1 SGHTS, CDR2 YDEGEE. Germline trimming cut 0 bases from V and 5 bases from J; bases unmatched to any gene: 5. As DNA, the CDR3 is TGTGCCAGCAGCTTGGGACTAGCGGGAGCGCGGGAGACCCAGTACTTC. Encoded protein: CASSLGLAGARETQYF. Supplemented by reference TRBV5-8 and TRBJ2-5, the full variable domain reads EAGVTQSPTHLIKTRGQQATLRCSPISGHTSVYWYQQALGLGLQFLLWYDEGEERNRGNFPPRFSGRQFPNYSSELNVNALELEDSALYLCASSLGLAGARETQYFGPGTRLLVL.

The gene calls are TRBV2 and TRBJ1-4; D is unclear. Trimming pared 7 bases from V and 3 bases from J, leaving 6 bases between. Germline assignment: CDR1 SNHLY and CDR2 FYNNEI. The CDR3 covers 12 residues. CDR3 protein: CASKGSNEKLFF. The CDR3 DNA reads TGTGCCAGCAAAGGGTCTAATGAAAAACTGTTTTTT.

The CDR3 sequence is CASSVGAMNTGELFF. In nucleotides, the CDR3 is TGTGCCAGCAGTGTCGGAGCCATGAACACCGGGGAGCTGTTTTTT. The chain is built from TRBV6-6 and TRBJ2-2; D is uncertain. Per the germline V gene, CDR1 is MNHNY and CDR2 is SVGAGI (reference sequence). Trimming left V 5 bases short and J 1 base short, with 11 bases between. The CDR3 spans 15 residues.

The sample holds one count of this clone. This chain connects TRBV29-1 to TRBJ2-2, with D maybe TRBD2 (6 bases). Germline V gene lookup returns CDR1 SQVTM and CDR2 ANQGSEA. Trimming pared 3 bases from V and 3 bases from J, leaving 8 bases between. CDR3 length: 13 amino acids. CDR3: CSVDGGYTGELFF. The CDR3 DNA follows: TGCAGCGTTGACGGAGGGTACACCGGGGAGCTGTTTTTT.

The chain links TRBV6-1 to TRBJ2-7; D not resolved. There are 14 residues in the CDR3. The germline V gene has CDR1 MNHNS and CDR2 SASEGT. Trimming shortened V by 6 bases and J by 0 bases, and 12 bases separated the two germline ends. Here the CDR3 DNA reads TGTGCCAGCAGGGGCGCGATTAACTCCTACGAGCAGTACTTC. Protein product: CASRGAINSYEQYF.

The rearrangement links TRBV6-1 to TRBJ1-2, with D maybe TRBD1 (5 bases). The V and J ends lost 0 bases and 6 bases respectively, with 14 bases between them. CDR1 and CDR2 (germline): MNHNS, SASEGT. CDR3 length: 15 residues. In DNA form, the CDR3 reads TGTGCCAGCAGTGAAGCTGGGGGGGTTAGGAATGGCTACACCTTC. Translation gives CASSEAGGVRNGYTF.

The gene calls are TRBV18 and TRBJ2-5; 7 bases line up with TRBD1. The CDR3 consists of 15 residues. V lost 5 bases, J lost 5 bases, and 11 bases stayed unmatched. Germline V gene data show CDR1 as KGHSH and CDR2 as LQKENI. CDR3 loop: CASSTQNRGWETQYF. The CDR3 DNA reads TGTGCCAGCTCAACACAAAACAGGGGATGGGAGACCCAGTACTTC.

This chain joins TRBV4-2 and TRBJ2-7; 8 bases are shared with TRBD2. V shed 4 bases and J 4 bases; nucleotides not matched to a gene: 15. Germline loops: CDR1 LGHNA, CDR2 YNFKEQ. CDR3 size: 17 residues. CDR3 nucleotide sequence: TGTGCCAGCAGCCGAAGTTTAGCGGGACAAAGCAAATACGAGCAGTACTTC. This gives the protein CASSRSLAGQSKYEQYF.

The V and J genes are TRBV6-1 and TRBJ1-5; D is unclear. With 2 bases removed from V and 2 bases from J, the gap between germline ends came to 10 bases. CDR3 length equals 15 residues. Germline V gene data show CDR1 as MNHNS and CDR2 as SASEGT. The CDR3 DNA follows: TGTGCCAGCAGTGAACAGGCTGGGGGCAATCAGCCCCAGCATTTT. Residues: CASSEQAGGNQPQHF.

The chain links TRBV9 to TRBJ2-3; no clear D. CDR3 size: 14 residues. Germline-derived CDR1 and CDR2 are SGDLS and YYNGEE. V was trimmed by 0 bases and J by 3 bases, leaving 8 bases between them. CDR3 nucleotide sequence: TGTGCCAGCAGCGTAGGGTCCCGAACAGATACGCAGTATTTT. Translation: CASSVGSRTDTQYF.

For the CDR3, the DNA is TGTGCCAGCAGAGAACCGGGGGGGACCGGGGAGCTGTTTTTT. Its translation is CASREPGGTGELFF. The V gene is TRBV11-3, the J gene TRBJ2-2; 8 nucleotides align to TRBD2. This CDR3 spans 14 amino acids. The V and J ends lost 6 bases and 5 bases, in that order; junction bases with no gene match: 5. Per the germline V gene, CDR1 is SGHNT and CDR2 is YENEEA.

The V and J genes are TRBV7-2 and TRBJ1-1, with 7 bases matching TRBD1. Trimming took 0 bases from V and 8 from J; bases not matched to a gene: 12. The CDR3 is made up of 16 amino acids. From germline, CDR1 is SGHTA and CDR2 FQGNSA. Written as DNA, the CDR3 is TGTGCCAGCAGCTTAGCCCCTTCCGGGACAGTATCGGAAGCTTTCTTT. Its protein is CASSLAPSGTVSEAFF.

This clone was recorded once. This sequence joins TRBV5-1 and TRBJ1-1; weak D call: TRBD1 (5 bases). Trimming removed 0 bases from V and 2 bases from J, with 8 bases in between. Germline V gives CDR1 SGHRS, CDR2 YFSETQ. This CDR3 has 14 residues. The CDR3 loop is CASSLGQINTEAFF. In DNA form, the CDR3 reads TGCGCCAGCAGCTTGGGACAGATAAACACTGAAGCTTTCTTT. Together with reference TRBV5-1 and TRBJ1-1, the CDR3 gives the full variable domain: KAGVTQTPRYLIKTRGQQVTLSCSPISGHRSVSWYQQTPGQGLQFLFEYFSETQRNKGNFPGRFSGRQFSNSRSEMNVSTLELGDSALYLCASSLGQINTEAFFGQGTRLTVV.

Here the CDR3 DNA reads TGTGCCACCAGCAGAGCGACTAGCGGGAGGGGGATAGATACGCAGTATTTT. It translates to CATSRATSGRGIDTQYF. This chain joins TRBV15 and TRBJ2-3, with 14 positions matching TRBD2. The CDR3 has 17 residues. The junction had 5 bases not matched to a gene; V was cut back by 1 base and J by 5 bases. Germline-derived CDR1 and CDR2 are LNHNV and YYDKDF (reference sequence).

This chain joins TRBV7-9 and TRBJ2-7, with D perhaps given as TRBD1 or TRBD2 (5 bases each). The CDR3 runs 16 residues. V was cut by 0 bases and J by 0 bases, with 12 bases left in between. The V gene's germline CDR1 is SEHNR and CDR2 FQNEAQ (reference sequence). DNA for the CDR3: TGTGCCAGCAGCTTAGCGGGACCCAGGAGCTCCTACGAGCAGTACTTC. It specifies CASSLAGPRSSYEQYF.

This clone was found once. The gene calls are TRBV7-2 and TRBJ2-7; 9 bases agree with TRBD2. The germline V gene encodes CDR1 SGHTA and CDR2 FQGNSA. This CDR3 spans 14 amino acids. V trimming: 5 bases; J trimming: 3 bases; junction bases outside the gene matches: 5. Written as DNA, the CDR3 is TGTGCCAGCAGCCCTTATAGCGGGAGCTACGAGCAGTACTTC. Translated: CASSPYSGSYEQYF.

The chain is built from TRBV5-1 and TRBJ2-1, with D hard to call. This CDR3 has 12 amino acids. V lost 2 bases and J 7 bases, leaving 7 bases between the germline ends. Germline V lookup: CDR1 SGHRS, CDR2 YFSETQ. CDR3 region: CASSFQENEQFF. The CDR3 coding sequence is TGCGCCAGCAGCTTTCAAGAGAATGAGCAGTTCTTC.

The CDR3 nucleotides read TGTGCCAGCACCCAGCCTGGGCGGGCGGGGCAAGAGACCCAGTACTTC. Protein: CASTQPGRAGQETQYF. This rearrangement joins TRBV5-4 to TRBJ2-5; D perhaps matches TRBD2 (6 bases). The ends were cut back, 6 bases at V and 2 bases at J, with 20 bases in the middle. The CDR3 has 16 amino acids. Germline CDR1 SGHNT, CDR2 YYREEE (reference sequence).

The chain links TRBV14 to TRBJ1-6; tentative D call: TRBD1 (5 bases). This CDR3 is 15 amino acids long. Germline V gene data show CDR1 as SGHDN and CDR2 as FVKESK. Trimming removed 5 bases at V and 6 bases at J, with 14 bases between. For the CDR3, the DNA is TGTGCCAGCAGCTTTCAGGGTCCGGGTAATTCACCCCTCCACTTT. Amino acids: CASSFQGPGNSPLHF. Combining the CDR3 with reference TRBV14 and TRBJ1-6 gives the whole variable domain EAGVTQFPSHSVIEKGQTVTLRCDPISGHDNLYWYRRVMGKEIKFLLHFVKESKQDESGMPNNRFLAERTGGTYSTLKVQPAELEDSGVYFCASSFQGPGNSPLHFGNGTRLTVT.